Listed here is a single TCR beta chain. What it binds is unknown. The record originates from a study of radiotherapy plus CTLA-4 blockade in lung cancer. Study in general: There were objective responses in roughly a sixth of patients, and 31% had disease control.

Produced via immunoSEQ multiplex PCR; TCRdb's table is partial and in-frame only. The data contain tens of thousands of clones, roughly 87% of them seen just once; the ten biggest clones take up 0.82%. With ipilimumab providing CTLA-4 blockade, focal radiation was administered to patients who had chemo-refractory metastatic non-small-cell lung cancer. Study-level points and caveats: Researchers report tumor-derived TCR clones expanding in blood after radiotherapy plus ipilimumab. How blood T cell clones changed early, along with interferon-beta, reportedly forecast response best.

Trimming pared 7 bases from V and 4 bases from J, leaving 17 bases between. The germline V gene has CDR1 LNHDA and CDR2 SQIVND (reference sequence). The CDR3 sequence is 15 residues long. The sequence was obtained from a human donor with non-small cell lung cancer who had stable disease on radiotherapy plus ipilimumab. The specimen was peripheral blood, collected from a patient treated with radiotherapy plus ipilimumab. The chain uses TRBV19 and TRBJ2-1; a weak D match, TRBD2 (7 bases). The CDR3 sequence: CASTPRGTTYNEQFF. The CDR3, as DNA: TGTGCCAGTACCCCAAGGGGGACTACATACAATGAGCAGTTCTTC.